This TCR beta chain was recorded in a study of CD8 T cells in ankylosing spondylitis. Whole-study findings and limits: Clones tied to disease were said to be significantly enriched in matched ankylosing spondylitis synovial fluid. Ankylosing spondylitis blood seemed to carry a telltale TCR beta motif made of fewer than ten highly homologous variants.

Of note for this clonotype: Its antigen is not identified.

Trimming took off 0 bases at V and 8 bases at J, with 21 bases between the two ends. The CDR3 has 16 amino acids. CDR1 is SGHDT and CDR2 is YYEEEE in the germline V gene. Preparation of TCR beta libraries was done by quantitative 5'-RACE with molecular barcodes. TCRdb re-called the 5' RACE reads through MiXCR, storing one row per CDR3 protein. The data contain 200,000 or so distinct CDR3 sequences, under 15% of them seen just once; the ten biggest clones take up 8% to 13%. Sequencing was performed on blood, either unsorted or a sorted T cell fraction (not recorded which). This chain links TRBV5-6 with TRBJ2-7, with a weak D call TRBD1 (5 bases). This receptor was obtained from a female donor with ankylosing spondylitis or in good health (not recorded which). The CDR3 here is CASSLAQGSRSVQQYF. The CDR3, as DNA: TGTGCCAGCAGCTTGGCGCAGGGAAGTCGATCAGTCCAGCAGTACTTC. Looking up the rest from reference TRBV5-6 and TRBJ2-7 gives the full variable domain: DAGVTQSPTHLIKTRGQQVTLRCSPKSGHDTVSWYQQALGQGPQFIFQYYEEEERQRGNFPDRFSGHQFPNYSSELNVNALLLGDSALYLCASSLAQGSRSVQQYFGPGTRLTVT.